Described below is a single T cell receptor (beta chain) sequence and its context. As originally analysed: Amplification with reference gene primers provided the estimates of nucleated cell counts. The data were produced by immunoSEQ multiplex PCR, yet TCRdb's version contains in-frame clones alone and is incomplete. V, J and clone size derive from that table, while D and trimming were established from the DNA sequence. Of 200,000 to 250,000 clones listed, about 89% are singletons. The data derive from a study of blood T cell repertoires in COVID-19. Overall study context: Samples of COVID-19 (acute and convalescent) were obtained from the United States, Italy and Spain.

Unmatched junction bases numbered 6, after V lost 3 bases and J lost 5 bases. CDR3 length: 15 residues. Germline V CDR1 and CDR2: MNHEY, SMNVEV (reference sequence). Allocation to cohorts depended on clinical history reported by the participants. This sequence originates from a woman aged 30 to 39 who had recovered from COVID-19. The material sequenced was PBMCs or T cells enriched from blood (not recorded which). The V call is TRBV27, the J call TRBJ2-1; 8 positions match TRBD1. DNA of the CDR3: TGTGCCAGCAGTTTGGCGGGACAGGCTAACAATGAGCAGTTCTTC. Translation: CASSLAGQANNEQFF.